A single sample is the source of the 27 T cell receptor beta chains below, sequenced in a study of T cells in localized non-small cell lung cancer. The protocol was immunoSEQ multiplex PCR, while the TCRdb copy is restricted to in-frame clones and leaves out a portion. The sample shows approximately 20,000 clones, 83% of them seen only once. Sequenced material: peripheral blood, taken before any cancer treatment. These receptors were taken from a man aged 40-75 years with stage I lung adenocarcinoma.

V and J are TRBV28 and TRBJ1-5; no reliable D call. The CDR3 consists of 14 residues. Deletions cut 5 bases from V and 1 base from J, with 9 bases between. CDR1 and CDR2 (germline): MDHEN, SYDVKM. The CDR3 region is CASSGRVSNQPQHF. DNA for the CDR3: TGTGCCAGCAGTGGTAGGGTCAGCAATCAGCCCCAGCATTTT.

The V and J genes are TRBV5-1 and TRBJ1-1; 9 positions match TRBD1. Germline V lookup: CDR1 SGHRS, CDR2 YFSETQ. V lost 2 bases to trimming and J lost 4 bases; unmatched junction nucleotides: 3. The CDR3 length is 14 residues. CDR3 sequence (DNA): TGCGCCAGCAGCTTAACGACAGGGGGCACTGAAGCTTTCTTT. It codes for CASSLTTGGTEAFF.

This clone came up a few times. The rearrangement uses TRBV19 and TRBJ1-6; 8 bases align to TRBD1. Looked up from germline, CDR1 is LNHDA and CDR2 is SQIVND (reference sequence). With 5 bases clipped from V and 6 bases from J, the junction kept 9 bases outside the gene matches. The CDR3 contains 16 residues. This CDR3 is CASSSPGQGGNSPLHF. The CDR3 DNA reads TGTGCCAGTAGTTCCCCTGGACAGGGCGGTAATTCACCCCTCCACTTT.

The chain carries TRBV10-3 and TRBJ2-7; 9 nucleotides align to TRBD1. CDR3 size: 16 residues. CDR1 and CDR2 (germline): ENHRY, SYGVKD. V trimming: 10 bases; J trimming: 1 base; junction bases outside the gene matches: 14. CDR3 residues: CATSFTGGGLSYEQYF. CDR3 nucleotide sequence: TGTGCCACTAGCTTTACAGGGGGCGGACTTTCCTACGAGCAGTACTTC.

V usage is TRBV28 and J usage is TRBJ2-6, with 9 bases that match TRBD1. Germline CDR1 and CDR2: MDHEN and SYDVKM. The V segment lost 2 bases and the J segment 4 bases; nucleotides outside the gene matches: 15. The CDR3 is made up of 20 amino acids. The CDR3 spells CASSLSSVGQGASGANVLTF. As DNA, the CDR3 is TGTGCCAGCAGTTTAAGTAGCGTGGGACAGGGTGCTTCCGGGGCCAACGTCCTGACTTTC. Variable domain in full (rest from reference TRBV28 and TRBJ2-6): DVKVTQSSRYLVKRTGEKVFLECVQDMDHENMFWYRQDPGLGLRLIYFSYDVKMKEKGDIPEGYSVSREKKERFSLILESASTNQTSMYLCASSLSSVGQGASGANVLTFGAGSRLTVL.

The chain joins TRBV11-2 to TRBJ2-7; TRBD1 aligns across 11 bases. The CDR3 loop spans 16 amino acids. Trimming removed 2 bases from V and 6 bases from J; junction bases left unmatched: 9. Germline lookup yields CDR1 SGHAT and CDR2 FQNNGV. CDR3 DNA sequence: TGTGCCAGCAGCTTATATCTCGGACAGGGGGCAGGCGAGCAGTACTTC. As protein: CASSLYLGQGAGEQYF.

This chain links TRBV7-2 with TRBJ1-2, with D perhaps TRBD1 (5 bases). This CDR3 is 14 amino acids long. Trimming shortened V by 2 bases and J by 5 bases, and 12 bases separated the two germline ends. Germline CDR1 reads SGHTA; CDR2 reads FQGNSA. The CDR3 protein is CASSLNRGLYGYTF. CDR3 DNA sequence: TGTGCCAGCAGCTTAAATCGGGGCCTATATGGCTACACCTTC.

The chain uses TRBV4-1 and TRBJ2-1; no reliable D call. The germline gives CDR1 MGHRA, CDR2 YSYEKL. This CDR3 spans 14 amino acids. Deletions cut 0 bases from V and 0 bases from J, with 3 bases between. The CDR3 reads CASSQDPSYNEQFF. CDR3 nucleotide sequence: TGCGCCAGCAGCCAAGATCCCTCCTACAATGAGCAGTTCTTC.

The V and J genes are TRBV19 and TRBJ1-5, with D hard to call. Germline V gene sequence: CDR1 LNHDA, CDR2 SQIVND (reference sequence). Trimming stripped 5 bases from V and 5 bases from J, with 13 bases between. The CDR3 contains 14 residues. Here the CDR3 reads CASSYREIHQPQHF. The CDR3 DNA follows: TGTGCCAGTAGTTACCGGGAGATCCATCAGCCCCAGCATTTT. Full variable domain (remainder filled in from reference TRBV19 and TRBJ1-5): DGGITQSPKYLFRKEGQNVTLSCEQNLNHDAMYWYRQDPGQGLRLIYYSQIVNDFQKGDIAEGYSVSREKKESFPLTVTSAQKNPTAFYLCASSYREIHQPQHFGDGTRLSIL.

CDR3 sequence: CASSTGTGYSGYTF. The CDR3 region has the DNA TGTGCCAGCAGCACCGGGACAGGGTATTCTGGCTACACCTTC. The rearrangement links TRBV28 to TRBJ1-2; 9 nucleotides agree with TRBD1. The CDR3 consists of 14 residues. Germline CDR1 MDHEN, CDR2 SYDVKM. V shed 6 bases and J 7 bases; nucleotides not matched to a gene: 9.

V is TRBV7-9 and J is TRBJ1-1; D is unresolved. CDR3 length: 14 amino acids. The germline V and J ends were trimmed by 5 bases and 5 bases, with 15 bases remaining between them. CDR1 and CDR2 (germline): SEHNR, FQNEAQ (reference sequence). The CDR3, as DNA: TGTGCCAGCAGCGTGGACGGGCCCTGGACTGAAGCTTTCTTT. Protein sequence: CASSVDGPWTEAFF.

The chain has TRBV5-1 and TRBJ1-1; D unclear. CDR3 length: 18 residues. Germline V gene data show CDR1 as SGHRS and CDR2 as YFSETQ. Trimming stripped 0 bases from V and 0 bases from J, with 18 bases between. CDR3 protein: CASSLVPRQIGMNTEAFF. As DNA, the CDR3 is TGCGCCAGCAGCTTGGTTCCCCGCCAGATAGGGATGAACACTGAAGCTTTCTTT.

This clone was counted a few times. CDR3 amino acids: CASSEGTSGWGETQYF. The CDR3 DNA reads TGTGCCAGCAGCGAGGGGACTAGCGGGTGGGGAGAGACCCAGTACTTC. The rearrangement links TRBV9 to TRBJ2-5, with 12 bases that match TRBD2. With V trimmed by 3 bases and J by 4 bases, 7 bases remained unmatched. The CDR3 contains 16 residues. Germline V gives CDR1 SGDLS, CDR2 YYNGEE.

V usage is TRBV4-1 and J usage is TRBJ1-1; D unclear. Per germline, CDR1 MGHRA and CDR2 YSYEKL. CDR3 size: 16 residues. The V end was cut by 1 base, the J end by 3 bases, with 15 bases between. DNA for the CDR3: TGCGCCAGCAGCCAAGCAGCCTCAGGCCGCTACACTGAAGCTTTCTTT. Residues: CASSQAASGRYTEAFF.

This chain uses TRBV4-1 with TRBJ2-1; no firm D call. Trimming took 5 bases from V and 5 from J, leaving 13 bases between them. Germline V CDR1 and CDR2: MGHRA, YSYEKL. This CDR3 comprises 14 residues. This chain's CDR3 is CASSLRRANNEQFF. CDR3 DNA sequence: TGCGCCAGCAGCTTAAGACGTGCAAACAATGAGCAGTTCTTC.

This clone appeared a single time. The V call is TRBV5-4, the J call TRBJ2-1, with 7 bases fitting TRBD2. V trimming: 4 bases; J trimming: 10 bases; junction bases outside the gene matches: 8. In germline, CDR1 is SGHNT, CDR2 YYREEE (reference sequence). This CDR3 has 13 residues. This CDR3 is CASSGGVLGEQFF. The DNA of the CDR3 is TGTGCCAGCAGCGGGGGGGTCCTCGGCGAGCAGTTCTTC.

This clone was detected once. The chain employs TRBV27 and TRBJ2-5; D ambiguous. Germline CDR1 is MNHEY and CDR2 is SMNVEV (reference sequence). With 4 bases removed from V and 1 base from J, the gap between germline ends came to 10 bases. The CDR3 sequence is 14 residues long. The CDR3 sequence: CASSSRALQETQYF. The CDR3 DNA is TGTGCCAGCAGTTCCCGAGCCCTCCAAGAGACCCAGTACTTC.

V usage is TRBV6-6 and J usage is TRBJ1-4; tentatively, D is TRBD1 (5 bases). Trimming shortened V by 5 bases and J by 1 base, and 11 bases separated the two germline ends. Germline CDR1 is MNHNY and CDR2 is SVGAGI (reference sequence). This CDR3 spans 15 amino acids. The CDR3 reads CASSRVGGTNEKLFF. The CDR3 DNA reads as TGTGCCAGCAGTCGGGTTGGGGGAACTAATGAAAAACTGTTTTTT.

The chain joins TRBV7-2 to TRBJ2-2; possibly TRBD1 or TRBD2 for D (5 bases each). The germline V gene has CDR1 SGHTA and CDR2 FQGNSA. The CDR3 totals 12 residues. V was clipped by 3 bases and J by 10 bases, with 9 bases between them. CDR3 protein: CASSLTGTELFF. The CDR3 DNA is TGTGCCAGCAGCTTGACGGGGACGGAGCTGTTTTTT.

This chain joins TRBV10-1 and TRBJ1-1, with D tentatively TRBD1 (6 bases). Germline-derived CDR1 and CDR2 are WNHNN and SYGVQD (reference sequence). The CDR3 has 11 amino acids. Trimming pared 3 bases from V and 7 bases from J, leaving 6 bases between. The CDR3 spells CASSEGGEAFF. The DNA for the CDR3 is TGCGCCAGCAGTGAAGGGGGTGAAGCTTTCTTT.

This chain connects TRBV18 to TRBJ2-1; TRBD2 aligns across 7 bases. The CDR3 covers 15 residues. J lost 2 bases, V lost 2 bases, and 3 bases had no gene match. CDR1 and CDR2 from the germline V gene are KGHSH and LQKENI. The CDR3 spells CASSPKGRAYNEQFF. The DNA of the CDR3 is TGTGCCAGCTCACCAAAGGGGAGGGCCTACAATGAGCAGTTCTTC.

This rearrangement joins TRBV6-8 to TRBJ1-4; TRBD1 is a possible D gene (5 bases). The germline V gene encodes CDR1 MNHGY and CDR2 SAAAGT. This CDR3 has 16 amino acids. Trimming cost V 2 bases and J 3 bases, with 13 bases left between them. CDR3 in amino acids: CASSYLQGNPNEKLFF. CDR3 bases: TGTGCCAGCAGTTACCTGCAGGGTAACCCTAATGAAAAACTGTTTTTT.

The gene calls are TRBV19 and TRBJ1-3; D gene ambiguous. V lost 8 bases and J lost 2, with 22 bases in between. CDR1 and CDR2 from the germline V gene are LNHDA and SQIVND (reference sequence). The CDR3 is 17 amino acids. CDR3: CASGDNGRRAPGNTIYF. The CDR3 DNA reads TGTGCCAGTGGCGATAATGGGCGGCGAGCGCCTGGAAACACCATATATTTT.

The chain links TRBV6-6 to TRBJ2-5, with a weak D call TRBD1 (6 bases). V was cut by 5 bases and J by 5 bases, with 15 bases left in between. Germline-derived CDR1 and CDR2 are MNHNY and SVGAGI (reference sequence). The CDR3 has 14 amino acids. The CDR3 spells CASSGNRAIETQYF. DNA for the CDR3: TGTGCCAGCAGTGGGAACAGGGCCATTGAGACCCAGTACTTC.

The chain uses TRBV7-8 and TRBJ2-1, with D possibly matching TRBD2 (5 bases). The V end lost 8 bases, the J end lost 0 bases, and 11 bases lay between the germline ends. The germline V gene has CDR1 SGHVS and CDR2 FQNEAQ. The CDR3 covers 14 residues. The CDR3 DNA reads as TGTGCCAGCCTGCTAGCCGACTCCTACAATGAGCAGTTCTTC. Its protein product is CASLLADSYNEQFF.

The chain is built from TRBV4-2 and TRBJ1-1; D might be TRBD1 (6 bases). Trimming removed 1 base from V and 4 bases from J, with 13 bases in between. The CDR3 is 15 amino acids. The germline CDR1 and CDR2 sequences are LGHNA and YNFKEQ. CDR3 nucleotides: TGTGCCAGCAGCCAAGGGGAGGGCAGGGGCACTGAAGCTTTCTTT. It translates to CASSQGEGRGTEAFF.

The chain links TRBV10-2 to TRBJ2-7; possibly TRBD2 for D (5 bases). V dropped 1 base and J dropped 6 bases, with 22 bases sitting between them. Germline-derived CDR1 and CDR2 are WSHSY and SAAADI. CDR3 length: 17 residues. CDR3 protein: CASSEFGNFRGEPEQYF. The CDR3 nucleotides are TGCGCCAGCAGTGAGTTCGGGAATTTCCGGGGAGAACCCGAGCAGTACTTC.